A few counts support the clone carrying this T cell receptor delta chain. The protein TCRdb lists belongs to a much larger clone and differs from this DNA's translation at residue 12, which points to a read error; the protein shown is made from the DNA. TCRdb re-called clones from the multiplex PCR reads using CATT. This table has around 89,000 delta-chain clones, more than 1.4% appearing once. The data originate from a study of γδ T cells in repeated Plasmodium falciparum infection. Study at large: Four controlled malaria infections with P. falciparum NF54 spanned roughly 97 weeks. Timepoints: baseline, immediately before selected infections, and 21 days after every infection. Malian gammadelta TCRs were studied during no-transmission periods and across acute malaria episodes.

J lost 0 bases, V lost 1 base, and 22 bases had no gene match. Looked up from germline, CDR1 is TSWWSYY and CDR2 is QGS. The CDR3 has 22 amino acids. Bulk repertoires came from Vgamma9/Vdelta2+ or Vdelta2-negative gammadelta T cells flow-sorted from PBMC. The sample was gamma-delta T cells from blood. The V call is TRDV1, the J call TRDJ1; 8 nucleotides agree with TRDD2. The clonotype originates from a pool of human donors (malaria-infected and uninfected, not separated). The CDR3 DNA follows: TGTGCTCTTGGGGAACCCGGCCTTCCTAGGGGATTCCCCTCGTTTTACACCGATAAACTCATCTTT. Translating it yields CALGEPGLPRGFPSFYTDKLIF.